This T cell receptor (beta chain) was sequenced for a study of OX40 agonist ivuxolimab in advanced cancers. Background on the study: With ivuxolimab, an agonistic anti-OX40 (CD134) antibody, patients were treated. The study enrolled dose-escalation patients with hepatocellular carcinoma, melanoma, renal cell or head and neck cancer. Study-level results: CD8+ T cells were the subset that, on average, had more expanded clones than CD4+.

Measured with immunoSEQ multiplex PCR; TCRdb has only the in-frame clones, and not every one. The table has 40,000 to 45,000 clones, less than 90% seen once. People who had autoimmune disease history or systemic immunosuppression were excluded. V shed 3 bases and J 2 bases; nucleotides not matched to a gene: 3. Germline values: CDR1 LNHNV, CDR2 YYDKDF (reference sequence). The length of the CDR3 is 15 residues. Comments on this clone: The antigen remains unidentified.

The material was CD4+ or CD8+ T cells sorted from blood, obtained in a trial of the OX40 agonist ivuxolimab. The J gene is TRBJ1-4, the V gene TRBV15; TRBD1 matches at 7 bases. The sequence was collected from an adult with an advanced solid tumor such as melanoma, head and neck, liver or kidney cancer. The CDR3: CATSRETGTNEKLFF. The CDR3 coding sequence is TGTGCCACCAGCAGGGAGACAGGGACTAATGAAAAACTGTTTTTT.